The 14 T cell receptor beta chains below all came from one sample that was sequenced in a study of T-cell reconstitution after alpha-beta-depleted transplantation in children. Molecular barcoding with unique molecular identifiers was used for the TCRbeta library. TCRdb called the PCR reads again in MiXCR, with one record for every CDR3 protein. The sample contains about 190,000 distinct CDR3 sequences, roughly 7.5% of which appear only once. Material: PBMCs from the stem cell graft donor, obtained from the stem cell graft. The source of these receptors is a human donor who donated a stem cell graft to a child with Wiskott-Aldrich syndrome.

This clonotype has ten or more counts. The rearrangement links TRBV20-1 to TRBJ2-3; perhaps TRBD2 as D (5 bases). Trimming left V 0 bases short and J 1 base short, with 11 bases between. Looked up from germline, CDR1 is DFQATT and CDR2 is SNEGSKA (reference sequence). This CDR3 is built from 15 residues. CDR3 sequence reads: CSARDSEEGTDTQYF. The CDR3 coding sequence is TGCAGTGCTAGAGATTCGGAGGAGGGCACAGATACGCAGTATTTT.

This clonotype was seen ten or more times. The chain couples TRBV18 to TRBJ1-1; D gene uncertain. CDR3 length: 17 amino acids. Looked up from germline, CDR1 is KGHSH and CDR2 is LQKENI. Trimming stripped 3 bases from V and 0 bases from J, with 17 bases between. In DNA form, the CDR3 reads TGTGCCAGCTCACCCATAATCCAGGTTTCCATGAACACTGAAGCTTTCTTT. Amino acids: CASSPIIQVSMNTEAFF.

This clonotype appeared many times. The chain is built from TRBV27 and TRBJ1-5, with 8 nucleotides matching TRBD1. The CDR3 loop spans 15 amino acids. Germline assignment: CDR1 MNHEY and CDR2 SMNVEV (reference sequence). Trimming cost V 5 bases and J 3 bases; bases outside gene matches: 6. This chain's CDR3 is CASSVGQGPNQPQHF. CDR3 nucleotide sequence: TGTGCCAGCAGTGTCGGACAGGGCCCCAATCAGCCCCAGCATTTT.

The table lists this clonotype with many counts. The chain employs TRBV7-9 and TRBJ2-4, with 9 bases lining up with TRBD1. Looked up from germline, CDR1 is SEHNR and CDR2 is FQNEAQ (reference sequence). V lost 4 bases to trimming and J lost 8 bases; unmatched junction nucleotides: 3. CDR3 size: 13 residues. CDR3 sequence (DNA): TGTGCCAGCAGCTCGGGACAGGGTTACATTCAGTACTTC. It encodes CASSSGQGYIQYF.

This clonotype was picked up many times. V and J are TRBV7-9 and TRBJ2-1, with D hard to call. The CDR3 is 15 residues long. Deletions cut 2 bases from V and 7 bases from J, with 15 bases between. CDR1 and CDR2 from the germline V gene are SEHNR and FQNEAQ (reference sequence). The chain's CDR3 is CASSLNSIQTNEQFF. For the CDR3, the DNA is TGTGCCAGCAGCTTAAACAGCATTCAGACAAATGAGCAGTTCTTC.

This clonotype occurred many times. This chain joins TRBV20-1 and TRBJ2-2; 10 positions match TRBD2. V lost 0 bases, J lost 4 bases, and 17 bases stayed unmatched. CDR1 is DFQATT, CDR2 SNEGSKA, per germline (reference sequence). The CDR3 has 20 amino acids. Here the CDR3 reads CSARDPVAGGGTSGTGELFF. The CDR3 nucleotides read TGCAGTGCTAGAGATCCTGTAGCGGGAGGTGGCACGTCGGGCACCGGGGAGCTGTTTTTT.

Many counts were recorded for this clonotype. J is TRBJ1-4 and V is TRBV5-1, with TRBD1 matching 8 bases. V shed 4 bases and J 7 bases; nucleotides not matched to a gene: 6. CDR1 and CDR2 from the germline V gene are SGHRS and YFSETQ. CDR3 length: 14 residues. CDR3 in amino acids: CASSQRTGSEKLFF. The CDR3 DNA follows: TGCGCCAGCAGCCAAAGGACAGGGAGTGAAAAACTGTTTTTT.

This clonotype was seen more than once but under ten times. One base away lies a much larger clone, so this may be a sequencing read error. The V call is TRBV10-1, the J call TRBJ2-1, with 7 bases lining up with TRBD2. The germline V gene encodes CDR1 WNHNN and CDR2 SYGVQD (reference sequence). The CDR3 consists of 16 residues. The CDR3 sequence: CSSSGLDPSSYNEQFF. The CDR3, as DNA: TGCTCCAGCAGTGGACTAGACCCCAGCTCCTACAATGAGCAGTTCTTC.

This clonotype was recorded at least ten times. The genes are TRBV20-1 and TRBJ1-5; tentative D call: TRBD1 (6 bases). This CDR3 region has 15 residues. Germline CDR1 is DFQATT and CDR2 is SNEGSKA (reference sequence). Trimming removed 6 bases from V and 0 bases from J, with 15 bases in between. The CDR3 region has the DNA TGCAGTGCGGATGGACAGTCGCATAGCAATCAGCCCCAGCATTTT. Its protein is CSADGQSHSNQPQHF.

The chain couples TRBV5-1 to TRBJ2-1, with 11 nucleotides matching TRBD2. In germline, CDR1 is SGHRS, CDR2 YFSETQ. The CDR3 totals 15 residues. The V gene end was trimmed by 2 bases and the J gene end by 5 bases; junction bases not matched to a gene: 3. CDR3 sequence reads: CASSLLAGDHNEQFF. CDR3 DNA sequence: TGCGCCAGCAGCTTACTAGCGGGAGACCACAATGAGCAGTTCTTC.

This clonotype was found many times. The chain is built from TRBV7-9 and TRBJ2-5, with no clear D. Looked up from germline, CDR1 is SEHNR and CDR2 is FQNEAQ (reference sequence). The CDR3 is 14 residues long. V gave up 3 bases and J gave up 4 bases, with 12 bases separating them. The CDR3 here is CASSFLLPRETQYF. CDR3 coding DNA: TGTGCCAGCAGCTTTCTGCTCCCTCGAGAGACCCAGTACTTC. Full variable domain (outside the CDR3, taken from reference TRBV7-9 and TRBJ2-5): DTGVSQNPRHKITKRGQNVTFRCDPISEHNRLYWYRQTLGQGPEFLTYFQNEAQLEKSRLLSDRFSAERPKGSFSTLEIQRTEQGDSAMYLCASSFLLPRETQYFGPGTRLLVL.

This clonotype was seen many times. The chain has TRBV4-3 and TRBJ2-1, with a weak D call TRBD2 (5 bases). The germline V gene encodes CDR1 LGHNA and CDR2 YSLEER. Trimming took 4 bases from V and 3 from J, leaving 13 bases between them. CDR3 size: 15 residues. CDR3 sequence reads: CASSPYPGIYNEQFF. The CDR3 coding sequence is TGCGCCAGCAGCCCGTACCCCGGGATCTACAATGAGCAGTTCTTC.

This chain links TRBV18 with TRBJ2-3; 9 positions match TRBD2. Germline V gives CDR1 KGHSH, CDR2 LQKENI. There are 15 residues in the CDR3. V trimming: 1 base; J trimming: 3 bases; junction bases outside the gene matches: 2. CDR3 coding DNA: TGTGCCAGCTCACCACTAGGACTAGCGACAGATACGCAGTATTTT. Translation: CASSPLGLATDTQYF.

This clonotype was counted ten times or more. The chain links TRBV7-7 to TRBJ2-5, with TRBD2 matching over 9 bases. Looked up from germline, CDR1 is SSHAT and CDR2 is FNYEAQ (reference sequence). V shed 0 bases and J 2 bases; nucleotides not matched to a gene: 7. The CDR3 has 17 amino acids. Here the CDR3 DNA reads TGTGCCAGCAGCTTAGCGGCGATAGCGGGAGTACAAGAGACCCAGTACTTC. Protein: CASSLAAIAGVQETQYF. The full variable domain, its missing parts supplied by reference TRBV7-7 and TRBJ2-5, is GAGVSQSPRYKVTKRGQDVTLRCDPISSHATLYWYQQALGQGPEFLTYFNYEAQPDKSGLPSDRFSAERPEGSISTLTIQRTEQRDSAMYRCASSLAAIAGVQETQYFGPGTRLLVL.